The 10 T cell receptor beta chains reported below all come from one sample, sequenced in a study of neoadjuvant anti-PD-1 for oral cavity cancer. The time point here: after neoadjuvant nivolumab, at surgical resection. The repertoire was sequenced with immunoSEQ multiplex PCR; TCRdb's copy has only in-frame clones and lacks some. The sample records approximately 68,000 clones, roughly nine tenths being singletons. Sequenced here: PBMCs, sampled after nivolumab (anti-PD-1) treatment. These receptors all come from a person aged 35-79 years with oral cavity squamous cell carcinoma.

The chain employs TRBV29-1 and TRBJ2-1; TRBD2 matches 9 bases. This CDR3 is 15 amino acids long. CDR1 is SQVTM, CDR2 ANQGSEA, per germline. Trimming cost V 7 bases and J 10 bases; bases outside gene matches: 17. The CDR3 bases are TGCAGCGGTGGACCGGGACTAGCATCATCATGGGAGCAGTTCTTC. Its protein is CSGGPGLASSWEQFF.

The J gene is TRBJ2-1, the V gene TRBV29-1; TRBD2 matches at 8 bases. This CDR3 region has 16 residues. Germline V gene sequence: CDR1 SQVTM, CDR2 ANQGSEA. With 5 bases clipped from V and 8 bases from J, the junction kept 17 bases outside the gene matches. In DNA form, the CDR3 reads TGCAGCGTTTGGGGTGGACTAGCCGGCCCCTCTTATGAGCAGTTCTTC. It yields the protein CSVWGGLAGPSYEQFF.

J is TRBJ1-2 and V is TRBV5-1; the D gene is possibly TRBD1 (5 bases). The germline V gene encodes CDR1 SGHRS and CDR2 YFSETQ. V lost 3 bases and J 5 bases, leaving 20 bases between the germline ends. This CDR3 comprises 16 residues. CDR3 nucleotide sequence: TGCGCCAGCAGCTATCTACAGGTCGCCTCATTTTATGGCTACACCTTC. Its translation is CASSYLQVASFYGYTF.

The J gene is TRBJ2-4, the V gene TRBV5-1, with D unresolved. Germline V gives CDR1 SGHRS, CDR2 YFSETQ. V was cut by 0 bases and J by 8 bases, with 12 bases left in between. This CDR3 is 14 amino acids long. CDR3 DNA: TGCGCCAGCAGCTTGGCCCCGCCTGGGGACATTCAGTACTTC. It is translated as CASSLAPPGDIQYF.

The V call is TRBV2, the J call TRBJ2-2, with 7 bases matching TRBD1. Germline V gene sequence: CDR1 SNHLY, CDR2 FYNNEI. V was clipped by 6 bases and J by 7 bases; unmatched bases: 11. CDR3 length equals 15 residues. CDR3: CASSFDREEGGELFF. In DNA form, the CDR3 reads TGTGCCAGCAGCTTCGACAGGGAAGAGGGCGGGGAGCTGTTTTTT.

V gene TRBV7-9 combines with J gene TRBJ1-2, with a possible D match to TRBD1 (5 bases). Germline V gene data show CDR1 as SEHNR and CDR2 as FQNEAQ (reference sequence). The V end lost 1 base, the J end lost 0 bases, and 9 bases lay between the germline ends. The CDR3 length is 15 residues. CDR3 coding DNA: TGTGCCAGCAGCTTAGGTACAGGACCTAACTATGGCTACACCTTC. Its translation: CASSLGTGPNYGYTF.

This clone was observed once. This chain connects TRBV20-1 to TRBJ1-2, with TRBD1 matching over 7 bases. Germline CDR1 reads DFQATT; CDR2 reads SNEGSKA (reference sequence). The CDR3 has 11 amino acids. Losses at the gene ends were 6 bases for V and 4 bases for J; bases not matched to a gene: 2. The CDR3 region is CSAGTAYGYTF. The DNA for the CDR3 is TGCAGTGCCGGGACAGCCTATGGCTACACCTTC.

The gene calls are TRBV11-2 and TRBJ2-1; D call uncertain. V was cut by 7 bases and J by 3 bases, with 13 bases left in between. This CDR3 comprises 14 residues. Germline V gene sequence: CDR1 SGHAT, CDR2 FQNNGV. The DNA of the CDR3 is TGTGCCAGCACCCCAGTCCTCAACTACAATGAGCAGTTCTTC. The encoded protein is CASTPVLNYNEQFF. The full variable domain, with the rest looked up from reference TRBV11-2 and TRBJ2-1, is EAGVAQSPRYKIIEKRQSVAFWCNPISGHATLYWYQQILGQGPKLLIQFQNNGVVDDSQLPKDRFSAERLKGVDSTLKIQPAKLEDSAVYLCASTPVLNYNEQFFGPGTRLTVL.

This sequence joins TRBV15 and TRBJ1-2; TRBD1 might be the D (5 bases). CDR1 is LNHNV, CDR2 YYDKDF, per germline (reference sequence). Trimming left V 0 bases short and J 5 bases short, with 7 bases between. This CDR3 spans 13 amino acids. In DNA, the CDR3 is TGTGCCACCAGCAGAGAAACAGGATATGGCTACACCTTC. Its protein is CATSRETGYGYTF.

The V call is TRBV30, the J call TRBJ2-1; the match to TRBD2 covers 9 bases. The length of the CDR3 is 13 residues. Germline loops: CDR1 GTSNPN, CDR2 SVGIG (reference sequence). V shed 2 bases and J 5 bases; nucleotides not matched to a gene: 1. CDR3 sequence reads: CAWSSGGNNEQFF. The CDR3 nucleotides are TGTGCCTGGAGTAGCGGGGGGAACAATGAGCAGTTCTTC.